The source of this T cell receptor (beta chain) is a study of blood T cell repertoires in COVID-19. The overall study: The origin of the acute and convalescent COVID-19 samples was the United States, Italy and Spain. Sample material is recorded as cDNA or gDNA derived from T cells, B-cell-depleted T cells, or PBMCs.

This CDR3 contains 20 residues. The authors' processing: Estimation of nucleated cell counts was performed using reference gene primer amplification. Repertoires were generated with immunoSEQ multiplex PCR, while TCRdb's copy carries only in-frame clones and drops some. The V and J calls and clone size come from that table; D and trimming were worked out from the DNA. This sample has about 210,000 clones, with just over 90% found just once. The sequenced sample consisted of peripheral blood. This rearrangement joins TRBV12-2 to TRBJ2-6; TRBD1 reflects the table's D call only, with no check against the DNA. TRBV12-2 is annotated as a pseudogene. This receptor was taken from a man under 40 with acute or convalescent COVID-19. For the CDR3, the DNA is TGTGCAAGTCGCTTAGTTGCTTCGGACAGGGGTAACCCTGGGGCCAACGTCCTGACTTTC. Protein product: CASRLVASDRGNPGANVLTF.